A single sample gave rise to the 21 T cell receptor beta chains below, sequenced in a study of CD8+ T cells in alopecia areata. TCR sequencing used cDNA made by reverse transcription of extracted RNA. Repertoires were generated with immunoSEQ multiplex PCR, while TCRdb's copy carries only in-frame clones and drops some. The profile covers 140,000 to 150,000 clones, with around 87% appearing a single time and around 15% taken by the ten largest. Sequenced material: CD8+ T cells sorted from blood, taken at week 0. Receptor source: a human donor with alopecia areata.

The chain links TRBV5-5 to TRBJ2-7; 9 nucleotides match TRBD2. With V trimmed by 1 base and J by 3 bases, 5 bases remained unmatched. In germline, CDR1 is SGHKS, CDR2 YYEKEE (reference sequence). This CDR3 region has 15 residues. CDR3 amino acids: CASSLTSGFNYEQYF. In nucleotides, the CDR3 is TGTGCCAGCAGCTTGACTAGCGGGTTCAACTACGAGCAGTACTTC.

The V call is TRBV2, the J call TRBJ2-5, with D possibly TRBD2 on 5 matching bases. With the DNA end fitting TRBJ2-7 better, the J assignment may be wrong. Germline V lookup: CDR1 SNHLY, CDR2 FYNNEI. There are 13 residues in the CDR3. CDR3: CASFKGDPYEQYF. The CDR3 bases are TGTGCCAGTTTTAAGGGAGATCCCTACGAGCAGTACTTC.

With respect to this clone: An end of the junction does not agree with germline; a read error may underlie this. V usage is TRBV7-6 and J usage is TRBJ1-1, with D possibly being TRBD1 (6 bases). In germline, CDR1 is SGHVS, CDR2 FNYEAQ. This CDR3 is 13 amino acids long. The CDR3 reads CARSLGQNTEAFF. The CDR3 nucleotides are TGTGCCCGCAGCCTGGGACAGAACACTGAAGCTTTCTTT.

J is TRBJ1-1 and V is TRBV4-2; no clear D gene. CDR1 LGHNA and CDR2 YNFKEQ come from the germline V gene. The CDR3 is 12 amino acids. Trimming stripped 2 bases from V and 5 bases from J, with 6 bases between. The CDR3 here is CASSQFRTEAFF. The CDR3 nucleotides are TGTGCCAGCAGCCAATTCCGGACTGAAGCTTTCTTT.

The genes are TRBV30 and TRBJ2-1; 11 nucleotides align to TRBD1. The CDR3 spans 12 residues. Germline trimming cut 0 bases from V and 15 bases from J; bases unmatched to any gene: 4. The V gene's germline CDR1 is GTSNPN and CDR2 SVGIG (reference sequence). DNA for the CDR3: TGTGCCTGGAGTGTACCGGGACAGGGGGGGTTCTTC. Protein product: CAWSVPGQGGFF.

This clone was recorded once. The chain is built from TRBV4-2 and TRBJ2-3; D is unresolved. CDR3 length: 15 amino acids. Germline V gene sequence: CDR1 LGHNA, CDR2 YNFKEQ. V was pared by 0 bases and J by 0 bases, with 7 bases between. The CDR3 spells CASSQEVLSTDTQYF. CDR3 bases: TGTGCCAGCAGCCAAGAGGTACTTAGCACAGATACGCAGTATTTT.

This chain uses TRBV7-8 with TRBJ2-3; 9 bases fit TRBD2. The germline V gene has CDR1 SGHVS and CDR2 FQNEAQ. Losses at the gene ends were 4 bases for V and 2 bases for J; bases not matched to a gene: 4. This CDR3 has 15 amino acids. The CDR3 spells CASSYRLADTDTQYF. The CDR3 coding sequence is TGTGCCAGCAGCTACCGACTAGCGGACACAGATACGCAGTATTTT.

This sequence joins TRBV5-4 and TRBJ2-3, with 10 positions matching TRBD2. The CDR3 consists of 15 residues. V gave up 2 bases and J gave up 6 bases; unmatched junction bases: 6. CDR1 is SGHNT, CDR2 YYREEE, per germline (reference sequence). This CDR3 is CASSLVSGGLDTQYF. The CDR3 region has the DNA TGTGCCAGCAGCTTAGTTAGCGGGGGGCTTGATACGCAGTATTTT.

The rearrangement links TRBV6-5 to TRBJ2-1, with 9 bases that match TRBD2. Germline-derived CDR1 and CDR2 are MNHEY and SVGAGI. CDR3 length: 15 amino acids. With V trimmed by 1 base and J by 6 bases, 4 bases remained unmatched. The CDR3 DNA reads TGTGCCAGCAGTTACTGGGGTAGCGGGGGCAATGAGCAGTTCTTC. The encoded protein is CASSYWGSGGNEQFF.

DNA for the CDR3: TGTGCCAGCAGCATCAGACTAGCGGGGGCCTCCTACGAGCAGTACTTC. It codes for CASSIRLAGASYEQYF. The rearrangement links TRBV7-8 to TRBJ2-7; 12 bases line up with TRBD2. The CDR3 contains 16 residues. Germline values: CDR1 SGHVS, CDR2 FQNEAQ. The V and J ends lost 5 bases and 0 bases, in that order; junction bases with no gene match: 5.

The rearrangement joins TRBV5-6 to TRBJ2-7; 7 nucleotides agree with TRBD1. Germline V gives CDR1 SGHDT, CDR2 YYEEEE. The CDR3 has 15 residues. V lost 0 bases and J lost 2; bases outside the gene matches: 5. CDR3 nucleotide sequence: TGTGCCAGCAGCTTGGACAGGGGTGGACCCTACGAGCAGTACTTC. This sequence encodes CASSLDRGGPYEQYF.

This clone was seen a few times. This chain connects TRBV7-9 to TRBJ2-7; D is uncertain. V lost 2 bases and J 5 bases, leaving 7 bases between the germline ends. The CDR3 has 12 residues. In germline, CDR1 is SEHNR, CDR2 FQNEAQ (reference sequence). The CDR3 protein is CASSLTFHEQYF. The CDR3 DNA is TGTGCCAGCAGCTTAACTTTCCACGAGCAGTACTTC.

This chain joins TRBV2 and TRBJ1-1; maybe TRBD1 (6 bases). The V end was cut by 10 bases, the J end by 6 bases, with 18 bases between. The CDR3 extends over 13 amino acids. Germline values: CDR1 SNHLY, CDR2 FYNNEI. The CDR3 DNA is TGTGCCACCCACCGAGGGGGGGGCCCTGAAGCTTTCTTT. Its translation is CATHRGGGPEAFF.

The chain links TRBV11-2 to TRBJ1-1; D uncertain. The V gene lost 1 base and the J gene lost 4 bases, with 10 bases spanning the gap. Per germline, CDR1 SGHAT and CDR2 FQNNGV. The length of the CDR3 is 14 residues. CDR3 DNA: TGTGCCAGCAGCTTAGCCTTTGTTGCCACTGAAGCTTTCTTT. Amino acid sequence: CASSLAFVATEAFF.

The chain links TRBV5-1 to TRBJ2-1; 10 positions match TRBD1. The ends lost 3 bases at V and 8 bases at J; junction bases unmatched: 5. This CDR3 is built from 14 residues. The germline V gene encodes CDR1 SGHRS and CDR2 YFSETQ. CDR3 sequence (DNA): TGCGCCAGCAGCTCCGGGACAGGGGTGTATGAGCAGTTCTTC. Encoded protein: CASSSGTGVYEQFF.

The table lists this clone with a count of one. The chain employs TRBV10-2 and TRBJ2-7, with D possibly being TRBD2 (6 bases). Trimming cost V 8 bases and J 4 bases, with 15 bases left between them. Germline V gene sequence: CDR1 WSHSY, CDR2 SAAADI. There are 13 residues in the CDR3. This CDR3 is CASSLGGSYEQYF. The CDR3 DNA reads TGCGCCAGCTCCCTGGGGGGTTCGTACGAGCAGTACTTC.

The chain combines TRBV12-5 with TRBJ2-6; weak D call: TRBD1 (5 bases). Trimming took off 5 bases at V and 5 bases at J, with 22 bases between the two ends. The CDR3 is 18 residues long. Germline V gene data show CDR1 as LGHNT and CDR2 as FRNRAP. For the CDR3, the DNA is TGTGCTAGTGGTCCGCTTCGTGCAGGACAAAGTCGGGCCAACGTCCTGACTTTC. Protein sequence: CASGPLRAGQSRANVLTF.

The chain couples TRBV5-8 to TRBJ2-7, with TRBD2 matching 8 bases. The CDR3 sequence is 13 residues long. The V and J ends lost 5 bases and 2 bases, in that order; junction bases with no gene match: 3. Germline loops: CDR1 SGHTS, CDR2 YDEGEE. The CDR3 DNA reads TGTGCCAGCAGACTAGCGGTTGCCTACGAGCAGTACTTC. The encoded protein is CASRLAVAYEQYF.

CDR3: CASSFLGQGAQNEQFF. The CDR3 DNA reads TGTGCCAGCAGTTTCCTAGGGCAGGGGGCGCAAAATGAGCAGTTCTTC. The gene calls are TRBV27 and TRBJ2-1; 8 bases fit TRBD1. CDR3 size: 16 residues. J lost 7 bases, V lost 3 bases, and 11 bases had no gene match. Germline values: CDR1 MNHEY, CDR2 SMNVEV (reference sequence).

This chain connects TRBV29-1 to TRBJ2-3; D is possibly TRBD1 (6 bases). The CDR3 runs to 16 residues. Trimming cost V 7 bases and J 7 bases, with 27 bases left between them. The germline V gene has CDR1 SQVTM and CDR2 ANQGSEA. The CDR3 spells CSAQSLGQRSQHTQYF. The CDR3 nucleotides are TGCAGCGCGCAGTCATTAGGACAGCGGAGCCAACATACGCAGTATTTT.

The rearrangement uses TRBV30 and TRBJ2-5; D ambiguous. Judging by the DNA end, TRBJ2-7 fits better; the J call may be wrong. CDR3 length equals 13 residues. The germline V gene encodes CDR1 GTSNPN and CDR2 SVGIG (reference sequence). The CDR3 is CAWIPIHSYEQYF. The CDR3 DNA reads TGTGCCTGGATTCCGATCCACTCCTACGAGCAGTACTTC.